These T cell receptor beta chains were read from a single sample in a study of T-cell reconstitution after alpha-beta-depleted transplantation in children. TCRdb reprocessed the PCR reads with MiXCR, giving one entry per CDR3 protein. The top ten hold 2.5% to 4% of the sample, which has nearly 550,000 distinct CDR3 sequences, about 18% seen once. The sequences come from PBMCs from the stem cell graft donor, collected from the stem cell graft. The receptors come from a human donor who donated a stem cell graft to a child with acute lymphoblastic leukemia. CDR3s include the opening cysteine and the closing phenylalanine or tryptophan. The D gene is left open where the match is weak. Rows may omit the clone size; those that give it use once, few, many or a size class.

cdr3_aa	cdr3_nt	d_call	v_call	j_call	clone_size
CASRRTSGSRDEQFF	TGTGCCAGCAGGCGGACTAGCGGGAGTAGGGATGAGCAGTTCTTC	TRBD2	TRBV14	TRBJ2-1	NA
CSAGTLEQPQHF	TGCAGCGCCGGGACGCTGGAGCAGCCCCAGCATTTT	NA	TRBV29-1	TRBJ1-5	few
CASSLPGTGENEQYF	TGTGCCAGCAGTCTCCCCGGGACAGGGGAAAACGAGCAGTACTTC	TRBD1	TRBV27	TRBJ2-7	few
CASSGGAGTSNNEQFF	TGTGCCAGCAGTGGAGGCGCCGGGACTTCAAACAATGAGCAGTTCTTC	NA	TRBV25-1	TRBJ2-1	NA
CASSDRTGGSSTQYF	TGTGCCAGCAGTGACAGGACAGGGGGGAGCTCGACGCAGTATTTT	TRBD1	TRBV2	TRBJ2-3	NA
CASSSDATYEQYF	TGTGCCAGCAGCTCTGACGCTACCTACGAGCAGTACTTC	NA	TRBV7-9	TRBJ2-7	NA
CASSLEGSNNEKLFF	TGTGCCAGCAGCTTGGAGGGTTCGAATAATGAAAAACTGTTTTTT	NA	TRBV5-5	TRBJ1-4	few
CASGEDNEQFF	TGTGCCAGCGGGGAAGACAATGAGCAGTTCTTC	NA	TRBV27	TRBJ2-1	few
CASSVAGTSIQYF	TGTGCCAGCAGCGTTGCCGGGACTAGTATTCAGTACTTC	TRBD2	TRBV7-8	TRBJ2-7	few
CAWSTFGGLETQYF	TGTGCCTGGAGCACCTTTGGGGGTTTGGAGACCCAGTACTTC	NA	TRBV30	TRBJ2-5	few